The 31 T cell receptor beta chains given below trace back to one sample, sequenced in a study of molecular identifiers for immune sequencing clone quantification. TCRdb reprocessed the PCR reads via MiXCR and lists one record per CDR3 protein. The sample yields over 600,000 distinct CDR3 sequences, around 20% seen once. The sequencing input was naive CD8+ T cells from blood, with Jurkat cell RNA spiked in. The subset is: FACS-sorted CD8+CD4-CCR7+CD45RA+ naive T cells. All receptors derive from a human donor in good health. Some libraries in this study had Jurkat cell RNA spiked in.

The CDR3 here is CASSIRGRVYGYTF. The DNA of the CDR3 is TGTGCCAGTAGTATCAGGGGGCGAGTCTATGGCTACACCTTC. The rearrangement joins TRBV19 to TRBJ1-2; 8 bases map to TRBD1. Germline V lookup: CDR1 LNHDA, CDR2 SQIVND (reference sequence). The CDR3 length is 14 residues. V was clipped by 3 bases and J by 4 bases; unmatched bases: 4.

Of note for this clonotype: A read error may be the cause here, since a much bigger clone is one base away. The V and J genes are TRBV11-2 and TRBJ2-3; maybe TRBD2 (5 bases). CDR3 size: 15 residues. From germline, CDR1 is SGHAT and CDR2 FQNNGV. CDR3 region: CANSLGSLIRGPQYF. The CDR3 nucleotides are TGTGCCAACAGCTTAGGGTCCTTGATACGGGGTCCGCAGTATTTT.

This clonotype showed up many times. The chain couples TRBV7-9 to TRBJ2-7; TRBD2 aligns across 13 bases. Germline lookup yields CDR1 SEHNR and CDR2 FQNEAQ (reference sequence). V shed 5 bases and J 3 bases; nucleotides not matched to a gene: 10. The CDR3 sequence is 17 residues long. The CDR3 region has the DNA TGTGCCAGCAGCGAAGCCGGGACTAGCGGGAAGTACTACGAGCAGTACTTC. Its translation: CASSEAGTSGKYYEQYF.

V and J are TRBV10-1 and TRBJ2-1, with a weak D call TRBD1 (5 bases). There are 14 residues in the CDR3. In germline, CDR1 is WNHNN, CDR2 SYGVQD (reference sequence). V lost 2 bases and J 3 bases, leaving 8 bases between the germline ends. The CDR3 loop is CASSEDDSYNEQFF. For the CDR3, the DNA is TGCGCCAGCAGTGAGGATGACAGCTACAATGAGCAGTTCTTC.

This clonotype was seen ten or more times. The J gene is TRBJ2-6, the V gene TRBV24-1; D not resolved. Germline V gives CDR1 KGHDR, CDR2 SFDVKD. V was trimmed by 4 bases and J by 4 bases, leaving 13 bases between them. The CDR3 runs 16 residues. The CDR3 is CATSEKETPGANVLTF. For the CDR3, the DNA is TGTGCCACCAGTGAAAAAGAAACCCCCGGGGCCAACGTCCTGACTTTC.

J is TRBJ1-4 and V is TRBV3-2; TRBD1 is taken as the D call from the table, unchecked against the DNA. TRBV3-2 is an annotated pseudogene. The CDR3 consists of 16 residues. DNA for the CDR3: TGTGCCAGCAGCCAAGATCCATTGGGGGTATGTGAAAAACTGTTTTTT. Translating it yields CASSQDPLGVCEKLFF.

This clonotype appeared a few times. The gene calls are TRBV5-1 and TRBJ2-1, with D possibly called TRBD1 or TRBD2 (6 bases each). Deletions cut 0 bases from V and 1 base from J, with 14 bases between. The CDR3 has 17 amino acids. Germline V gene data show CDR1 as SGHRS and CDR2 as YFSETQ. CDR3 in amino acids: CASSLAGGRDSYNEQFF. For the CDR3, the DNA is TGCGCCAGCAGCTTGGCTGGGGGGCGCGATTCCTACAATGAGCAGTTCTTC.

About this clonotype: Being one base from a much bigger clone, this may be a read error. This chain joins TRBV3-1 and TRBJ1-1; 8 bases map to TRBD1. The CDR3 has 14 residues. Per the germline V gene, CDR1 is LGHDT and CDR2 is YNNKEL (reference sequence). The J segment lost 0 bases and the V segment lost 8 bases, leaving 5 bases of the junction unmatched. CDR3 bases: TGTGCCAGCGGGAGGACAGGGCTGAACACTGAAGCTTTCTTT. This codes for CASGRTGLNTEAFF.

The rearrangement links TRBV4-2 to TRBJ2-1; D is unresolved. V lost 0 bases to trimming and J lost 6 bases, with 3 bases between them. Germline assignment: CDR1 LGHNA and CDR2 YNFKEQ. The CDR3 contains 12 residues. In DNA form, the CDR3 reads TGTGCCAGCAGCCAAGATGTCAATGAGCAGTTCTTC. Protein sequence: CASSQDVNEQFF.

Turning to this clonotype: A much more abundant neighbour one base away suggests this may be a read error. V is TRBV4-3 and J is TRBJ1-1; the match to TRBD1 covers 10 bases. CDR3 length equals 15 residues. Germline CDR1 reads LGHNA; CDR2 reads YSLEER. This CDR3 reads CASSQGTGGWTEALF. In DNA form, the CDR3 reads TGCGCCAGCAGCCAAGGGACAGGGGGTTGGACTGAAGCTCTCTTT.

In its sample, this clonotype was seen many times. The CDR3 DNA sequence: TGCGCCAGCAGCCAAGAGGGACGAAGCACAGATACGCAGTATTTT. It codes for CASSQEGRSTDTQYF. The V gene is TRBV4-1, the J gene TRBJ2-3; D assignment may be TRBD1 or TRBD2 (5 bases each). V lost 0 bases and J 0 bases, leaving 7 bases between the germline ends. Germline CDR1 is MGHRA and CDR2 is YSYEKL. The CDR3 sequence is 15 residues long.

Comment on this clonotype: Relative to the germline gene, one junction end is altered; a read error may explain this. The CDR3 DNA sequence: TGTGCCAGCAGTCCTGGACTAGCGGGGATAGAAAGCTCCTACGATGAGCAGTTCTTC. Protein product: CASSPGLAGIESSYDEQFF. The chain combines TRBV7-9 with TRBJ2-1, with 12 bases that match TRBD2. Germline CDR1 and CDR2: SEHNR and FQNEAQ (reference sequence). The length of the CDR3 is 19 residues.

This clonotype was recorded at least ten times. V usage is TRBV27 and J usage is TRBJ2-3; D remains unclear. The ends were cut back, 2 bases at V and 4 bases at J, with 4 bases in the middle. Looked up from germline, CDR1 is MNHEY and CDR2 is SMNVEV (reference sequence). This CDR3 has 12 residues. CDR3 coding DNA: TGTGCCAGCAGTTTACCGTCAGATACGCAGTATTTT. Protein: CASSLPSDTQYF.

Notes on this clonotype: The junction differs from germline at one of its ends, possibly a read error. The V and J genes are TRBV4-3 and TRBJ2-1; 12 bases match TRBD2. This CDR3 comprises 16 residues. The V gene's germline CDR1 is LGHNA and CDR2 YSLEER. CDR3 amino acids: CVSSQALAGGYNEQFF. As DNA, the CDR3 is TGCGTCAGCAGCCAAGCCCTAGCGGGAGGGTACAATGAGCAGTTCTTC.

This clonotype has a count of ten or more. The rearrangement links TRBV20-1 to TRBJ2-3; D possibly corresponds to TRBD2 (6 bases). The CDR3 is 15 residues long. The germline V gene has CDR1 DFQATT and CDR2 SNEGSKA (reference sequence). Trimming removed 1 base at V and 0 bases at J, with 11 bases between. The CDR3 reads CSARGRGLSTDTQYF. The CDR3 DNA follows: TGCAGTGCTAGAGGGAGGGGACTCAGCACAGATACGCAGTATTTT.

This clonotype was detected many times. V usage is TRBV6-5 and J usage is TRBJ1-5; a possible D gene is TRBD1 (6 bases). Trimming took 6 bases from V and 3 from J, leaving 12 bases between them. The CDR3 extends over 14 amino acids. CDR1 and CDR2 (germline): MNHEY, SVGAGI. CDR3 loop: CASSLTGNNQPQHF. CDR3 in DNA: TGTGCCAGCAGCTTAACAGGGAACAATCAGCCCCAGCATTTT.

This clonotype showed up many times. The chain recombines TRBV30 with TRBJ2-1, with D uncertain. The length of the CDR3 is 13 residues. Trimming removed 2 bases at V and 12 bases at J, with 17 bases between. The germline V gene has CDR1 GTSNPN and CDR2 SVGIG (reference sequence). In DNA form, the CDR3 reads TGTGCCTGGAGTCAGGTAAAATCCGCTGGGCAGTTCTTC. This gives the protein CAWSQVKSAGQFF. Full variable domain (outside the CDR3, taken from reference TRBV30 and TRBJ2-1): SQTIHQWPATLVQPVGSPLSLECTVEGTSNPNLYWYRQAAGRGLQLLFYSVGIGQISSEVPQNLSASRPQDRQFILSSKKLLLSDSGFYLCAWSQVKSAGQFFGPGTRLTVL.

V is TRBV5-4 and J is TRBJ2-3; 7 bases are shared with TRBD2. CDR1 and CDR2 (germline): SGHNT, YYREEE (reference sequence). J gave up 4 bases and V 0 bases, and 8 bases lay outside the gene matches. The CDR3 runs to 16 residues. DNA of the CDR3: TGTGCCAGCAGCTTGGTCAGCGGGGCTTCTCCAGATACGCAGTATTTT. Encoded protein: CASSLVSGASPDTQYF.

A few counts support this clonotype. The junction does not match germline at one end; this may be a read error. This sequence joins TRBV5-1 and TRBJ1-6; D remains unclear. The germline gives CDR1 SGHRS, CDR2 YFSETQ. This CDR3 is 16 amino acids long. The DNA of the CDR3 is TGCGCCGGCAGCTTGGATGGGTACTCCTATAATTCACCCCTCCACTTT. Its translation: CAGSLDGYSYNSPLHF. The full variable domain, its missing parts supplied by reference TRBV5-1 and TRBJ1-6, is KAGVTQTPRYLIKTRGQQVTLSCSPISGHRSVSWYQQTPGQGLQFLFEYFSETQRNKGNFPGRFSGRQFSNSRSEMNVSTLELGDSALYLCAGSLDGYSYNSPLHFGNGTRLTVT.

This clonotype was detected once. Since the CDR3 does not end with the conserved phenylalanine or tryptophan, this likely comes from a read error. The chain is built from TRBV28 and TRBJ2-1; D is uncertain. The CDR3 extends over 11 amino acids. Germline V gene lookup returns CDR1 MDHEN and CDR2 SYDVKM. Trimming pared 3 bases from V and 8 bases from J, leaving 5 bases between. The CDR3 is CASSFYHEQFS. In DNA form, the CDR3 reads TGTGCCAGCAGTTTTTATCATGAGCAGTTCTCC.

Of note for this clonotype: A much more abundant neighbour one base away suggests this may be a read error. The chain combines TRBV9 with TRBJ1-1; D remains unclear. V lost 3 bases and J lost 1, with 7 bases in between. The CDR3 is 13 residues long. Germline V gives CDR1 SGDLS, CDR2 YYNGEE. As DNA, the CDR3 is TGTGCCAGCAGCGCCTACAAGAACACTGAAGCTTTCTTT. Encoded protein: CASSAYKNTEAFF.

Note on this clonotype: This may stem from a read error, because a much larger clone lies one nucleotide away. The gene calls are TRBV11-2 and TRBJ2-3; 7 bases line up with TRBD2. The CDR3 is 19 residues long. Germline CDR1 and CDR2: SGHAT and FQNNGV. The CDR3 spells CASSLVGMGGSALTDMQYF. The CDR3 DNA follows: TGTGCCAGCAGCTTAGTGGGGATGGGCGGGAGTGCGCTCACAGATATGCAGTATTTT.

There are many counts of this clonotype. This chain's CDR3 is CASSLLTGTGAYEQYF. The CDR3 coding sequence is TGTGCCAGCAGCCTACTAACCGGGACAGGGGCCTACGAGCAGTACTTC. This chain links TRBV7-8 with TRBJ2-7; TRBD1 agrees at 10 bases. V was pared by 5 bases and J by 2 bases, with 9 bases of the junction left unmatched. Germline-derived CDR1 and CDR2 are SGHVS and FQNEAQ. The CDR3 runs 16 residues.

In its sample, this clonotype was seen many times. This chain uses TRBV28 with TRBJ2-7, with 8 bases fitting TRBD1. Unmatched junction bases numbered 8, after V lost 6 bases and J lost 7 bases. CDR3 length: 13 amino acids. The germline V gene encodes CDR1 MDHEN and CDR2 SYDVKM. The CDR3 DNA reads TGTGCCAGCAGCTTGGACAGGGAAGGAGAGCAGTACTTC. This encodes CASSLDREGEQYF.

This clonotype was detected many times. In DNA form, the CDR3 reads TGTGCCAGCAGTTTTGGGACAGTGAGCTACGAGCAGTACTTC. Translating gives CASSFGTVSYEQYF. This chain connects TRBV12-3 or TRBV12-4 to TRBJ2-7; 7 bases are a match to TRBD1. J lost 3 bases, V lost 3 bases, and 5 bases had no gene match. The length of the CDR3 is 14 residues.

This clonotype has ten or more counts. V is TRBV20-1 and J is TRBJ2-5; 10 bases fit TRBD1. V shed 3 bases, J shed 2 bases, and the junction held 3 bases outside the gene matches. The CDR3 runs to 14 residues. Germline values: CDR1 DFQATT, CDR2 SNEGSKA (reference sequence). CDR3 region: CSASGQGEQETQYF. CDR3 in DNA: TGCAGTGCTAGCGGACAGGGGGAACAAGAGACCCAGTACTTC.

This clonotype was picked up a small number of times. The rearrangement joins TRBV2 to TRBJ2-1; 13 bases are shared with TRBD2. J lost 3 bases, V lost 6 bases, and 5 bases had no gene match. Per germline, CDR1 SNHLY and CDR2 FYNNEI. This CDR3 contains 16 residues. CDR3: CASRRLAGGVYNEQFF. The CDR3 DNA reads as TGTGCCAGCAGAAGACTAGCGGGGGGTGTCTACAATGAGCAGTTCTTC.

This clonotype was detected a few times. V is TRBV11-2 and J is TRBJ2-3; TRBD2 aligns across 10 bases. Germline V CDR1 and CDR2: SGHAT, FQNNGV. J lost 1 base, V lost 3 bases, and 7 bases had no gene match. The CDR3 contains 17 residues. DNA of the CDR3: TGTGCCAGCAGCTTGGTCCTAGCGGGAGTTGGCACAGATACGCAGTATTTT. Its translation: CASSLVLAGVGTDTQYF.

As concerns this clonotype: The junction does not match germline at one end; this may be a read error. This chain links TRBV4-1 with TRBJ2-7; weak D call: TRBD2 (5 bases). Germline V gene data show CDR1 as MGHRA and CDR2 as YSYEKL. The CDR3 covers 16 residues. CDR3 sequence (DNA): TGCGCCAGCAGCCAAGTCCTTCGGGGTCAGCCCTACGGGCAGTACTTC. This sequence encodes CASSQVLRGQPYGQYF.

This clonotype showed up just a few times. This CDR3 fails to terminate in the conserved phenylalanine or tryptophan, so it likely reflects a read error. The chain joins TRBV2 to TRBJ2-1; TRBD2 matches at 12 bases. This CDR3 comprises 14 residues. CDR1 SNHLY and CDR2 FYNNEI come from the germline V gene. J was trimmed by 9 bases and V by 4 bases; bases with no gene match: 4. The CDR3, as DNA: TGTGCCAGCAGTGGGCTAGCGGGGGGGATTGAGCAGTTCTCC. It encodes CASSGLAGGIEQFS.

This clonotype has ten or more counts. The chain recombines TRBV20-1 with TRBJ2-3; weak D call: TRBD2 (5 bases). The CDR3 is 13 residues long. Trimming pared 3 bases from V and 2 bases from J, leaving 9 bases between. CDR1 and CDR2 (germline): DFQATT, SNEGSKA (reference sequence). The CDR3 loop is CSARDFYTDTQYF. The CDR3, as DNA: TGCAGTGCTAGGGACTTCTACACAGATACGCAGTATTTT.